This T cell receptor (beta chain) was recovered during a study of tumor and adjacent non-tumor tissue in lung cancer. Regarding the study as a whole: Significantly higher TCR diversity was found in tumor than normal lung. Tumor TCR diversity, when higher, was linked to shorter survival.

RNA was extracted from bulk tissue without any cell sorting. Chemotherapy-naive patients with new lung cancer underwent thoracic surgery in China, August–late 2014. TCRbeta libraries were built with three rounds of nested PCR, modified from ARM-PCR. TCRdb processed the multiplex PCR reads anew with MiXCR; each CDR3 protein has one entry. This table holds about 68,000 distinct CDR3 sequences, just under 60% found once. Germline lookup yields CDR1 SNHLY and CDR2 FYNNEI. The CDR3 is 13 residues long. Trimming stripped 4 bases from V and 5 bases from J, with 11 bases between. Comments on this clonotype: Its target is not known.

Specimen: lung tumor tissue. The sequence derives from a middle-aged man with non-small cell lung cancer. The chain couples TRBV2 to TRBJ2-5; D gene ambiguous. The CDR3 spells CASSAIRAETQYF. The CDR3 DNA sequence: TGTGCCAGCAGTGCGATCCGCGCGGAGACCCAGTACTTC.